This passage covers 14 T cell receptor beta chains from one sample sequenced in a study of T cell responses to AZD1222 COVID-19 vaccine. This table comes from immunoSEQ multiplex PCR, and its TCRdb copy is limited to in-frame clones, with some not included. The sample has 150,000 to 180,000 clones, 85% to 90% seen once. This sample comprised peripheral blood, obtained on day 0 of MenACWY control vaccination. These receptors all stem from an adult in good health.

The chain couples TRBV5-6 to TRBJ2-7; a weak D match, TRBD1 (6 bases). Deletions cut 7 bases from V and 5 bases from J, with 16 bases between. Germline assignment: CDR1 SGHDT and CDR2 YYEEEE. CDR3 length equals 13 residues. Here the CDR3 reads CASGISAGDEQYV. In nucleotides, the CDR3 is TGTGCCAGCGGAATATCAGCAGGGGACGAGCAGTACGTC.

The chain uses TRBV24-1 and TRBJ1-6, with 10 bases that match TRBD1. CDR3 size: 16 residues. In germline, CDR1 is KGHDR, CDR2 SFDVKD. V lost 3 bases to trimming and J lost 6 bases; unmatched junction nucleotides: 4. DNA of the CDR3: TGTGCCACCAGTGATCCCCGACAGGGGGCTAATTCACCCCTCCACTTT. Its translation: CATSDPRQGANSPLHF.

The chain links TRBV7-9 to TRBJ2-3; 9 nucleotides agree with TRBD2. CDR1 is SEHNR and CDR2 is FQNEAQ in the germline V gene (reference sequence). This CDR3 comprises 17 residues. The V segment lost 4 bases and the J segment 0 bases; nucleotides outside the gene matches: 8. The CDR3 nucleotides are TGTGCCAGCAGCTCGATACCCAGCGGGGGGAGCACAGATACGCAGTATTTT. Its translation is CASSSIPSGGSTDTQYF. Looking up the rest from reference TRBV7-9 and TRBJ2-3 gives the full variable domain: DTGVSQNPRHKITKRGQNVTFRCDPISEHNRLYWYRQTLGQGPEFLTYFQNEAQLEKSRLLSDRFSAERPKGSFSTLEIQRTEQGDSAMYLCASSSIPSGGSTDTQYFGPGTRLTVL.

The chain is built from TRBV11-3 and TRBJ2-7, with 13 positions matching TRBD2. CDR1 SGHNT and CDR2 YENEEA come from the germline V gene. The CDR3 loop spans 16 amino acids. The J segment lost 4 bases and the V segment lost 6 bases, leaving 9 bases of the junction unmatched. In DNA, the CDR3 is TGTGCCAGCAGGCGACTAGCGGGAGGTACAAGATACGAGCAGTACTTC. It yields the protein CASRRLAGGTRYEQYF.

V is TRBV3-1 (or the pseudogene TRBV3-2) and J is TRBJ2-3; 12 bases map to TRBD2. J was trimmed by 6 bases and V by 6 bases; bases with no gene match: 16. Germline loops: CDR1 LGHDT, CDR2 YNNKEL (reference sequence). The CDR3 totals 18 residues. This CDR3 reads CASSPVPASSGGVDTQYF. DNA of the CDR3: TGTGCCAGCAGTCCGGTCCCAGCTTCTAGCGGGGGGGTTGATACGCAGTATTTT.

The J gene is TRBJ2-7, the V gene TRBV27; no reliable D call. Trimming took 5 bases from V and 2 from J, leaving 10 bases between them. The germline CDR1 and CDR2 sequences are MNHEY and SMNVEV (reference sequence). This CDR3 has 13 residues. As DNA, the CDR3 is TGTGCCAGCAGTCCGCACCAAACCTACGAGCAGTACTTC. Its translation: CASSPHQTYEQYF.

The chain uses TRBV11-3 and TRBJ2-3; D is unclear. V lost 5 bases and J 0 bases, leaving 9 bases between the germline ends. The germline V gene has CDR1 SGHNT and CDR2 YENEEA. The CDR3 contains 14 residues. CDR3 loop: CASSPKASTDTQYF. Written as DNA, the CDR3 is TGTGCCAGCAGCCCTAAGGCTAGCACAGATACGCAGTATTTT.

V is TRBV7-9 and J is TRBJ1-5, with D perhaps TRBD1 (6 bases). This CDR3 region has 18 residues. The ends were cut back, 0 bases at V and 0 bases at J, with 15 bases in the middle. Germline V lookup: CDR1 SEHNR, CDR2 FQNEAQ (reference sequence). The CDR3 DNA sequence: TGTGCCAGCAGCTTAGCAGCAGGGGAAATATATAGCAATCAGCCCCAGCATTTT. This gives the protein CASSLAAGEIYSNQPQHF.

This chain links TRBV12-3 or TRBV12-4 with TRBJ2-1; either TRBD1 or TRBD2 may supply D (5 bases each). This CDR3 has 13 amino acids. With 6 bases removed from V and 1 base from J, the gap between germline ends came to 7 bases. CDR3 region: CASRGRSYNEQFF. The CDR3 region has the DNA TGTGCCAGCAGGGGACGGTCCTACAATGAGCAGTTCTTC.

The rearrangement uses TRBV30 and TRBJ2-7; TRBD1 matches at 7 bases. The V gene's germline CDR1 is GTSNPN and CDR2 SVGIG (reference sequence). This CDR3 has 12 residues. J was trimmed by 5 bases and V by 2 bases; bases with no gene match: 3. The CDR3 DNA reads TGTGCCTGGAGTACAGGGGCACACGAGCAGTACTTC. Its protein product is CAWSTGAHEQYF. Supplemented by reference TRBV30 and TRBJ2-7, the full variable domain reads SQTIHQWPATLVQPVGSPLSLECTVEGTSNPNLYWYRQAAGRGLQLLFYSVGIGQISSEVPQNLSASRPQDRQFILSSKKLLLSDSGFYLCAWSTGAHEQYFGPGTRLTVT.

The chain employs TRBV5-5 and TRBJ2-3, with TRBD1 identical over 8 bases. The CDR3 length is 14 residues. From germline, CDR1 is SGHKS and CDR2 YYEKEE (reference sequence). V trimming: 4 bases; J trimming: 4 bases; junction bases outside the gene matches: 5. This CDR3 is CASSRRTGSDTQYF. The CDR3, as DNA: TGTGCCAGCAGCCGTAGGACAGGGTCAGATACGCAGTATTTT.

V is TRBV28 and J is TRBJ1-1, with a tentative D call TRBD1 (5 bases). Germline CDR1 MDHEN, CDR2 SYDVKM. The CDR3 loop spans 14 amino acids. With 7 bases removed from V and 1 base from J, the gap between germline ends came to 13 bases. CDR3 in DNA: TGTGCCAGCACCTCACGGGGGGGGAACACTGAAGCTTTCTTT. Amino acid sequence: CASTSRGGNTEAFF.

The table lists this clone with a few counts. The chain has TRBV9 and TRBJ1-4, with 9 nucleotides matching TRBD1. The CDR3 consists of 14 residues. V shed 3 bases and J 8 bases; nucleotides not matched to a gene: 5. Germline V gene lookup returns CDR1 SGDLS and CDR2 YYNGEE. The CDR3 reads CASSAGQGREKLFF. In DNA form, the CDR3 reads TGTGCCAGCAGCGCGGGACAGGGTAGGGAAAAACTGTTTTTT.

This clone was picked up one time. V gene TRBV10-3 combines with J gene TRBJ2-1; TRBD1 or TRBD2 may be the D gene (5 bases each). The CDR3 length is 12 residues. V lost 11 bases and J lost 5, with 13 bases in between. Looked up from germline, CDR1 is ENHRY and CDR2 is SYGVKD. The CDR3 sequence: CAAGTWDNEQFF. CDR3 in DNA: TGTGCCGCCGGGACGTGGGACAATGAGCAGTTCTTC.